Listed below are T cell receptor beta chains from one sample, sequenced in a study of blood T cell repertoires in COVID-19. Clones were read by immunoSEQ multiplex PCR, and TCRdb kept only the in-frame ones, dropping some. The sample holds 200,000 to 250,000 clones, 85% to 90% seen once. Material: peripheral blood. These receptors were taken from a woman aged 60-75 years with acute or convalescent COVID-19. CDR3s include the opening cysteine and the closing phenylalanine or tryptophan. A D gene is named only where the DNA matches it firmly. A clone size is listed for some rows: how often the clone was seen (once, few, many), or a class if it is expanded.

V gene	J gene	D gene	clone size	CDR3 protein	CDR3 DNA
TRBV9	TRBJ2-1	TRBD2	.	CASSQESGSNLDEQFF	TGTGCCAGCAGCCAAGAAAGCGGGAGTAATCTAGATGAGCAGTTCTTC
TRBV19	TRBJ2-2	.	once	CASSIFGGTGELFF	TGTGCCAGTAGTATCTTCGGGGGAACCGGGGAGCTGTTTTTT
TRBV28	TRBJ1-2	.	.	CASSEGGIGYTF	TGTGCCAGCAGTGAAGGGGGAATTGGCTACACCTTC
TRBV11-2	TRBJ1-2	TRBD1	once	CASSLGGDRGAGYTF	TGTGCCAGCAGCTTAGGTGGGGACAGGGGGGCCGGCTACACCTTC
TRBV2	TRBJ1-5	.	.	CASSVFGSSNQPQHF	TGTGCCAGCAGTGTCTTCGGGAGTAGCAATCAGCCCCAGCATTTT
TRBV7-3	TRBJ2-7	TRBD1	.	CASSLTGQGADEQYF	TGTGCCAGCAGCTTAACGGGACAGGGGGCGGACGAGCAGTACTTC
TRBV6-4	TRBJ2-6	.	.	CASAQDTGANVLTF	TGTGCCAGCGCCCAGGATACTGGGGCCAACGTCCTGACTTTC
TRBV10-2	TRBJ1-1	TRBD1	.	CAVIQGGTEAFF	TGCGCCGTGATACAGGGGGGCACTGAAGCTTTCTTT
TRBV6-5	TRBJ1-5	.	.	CASSGRGGGGQPQHF	TGTGCCAGCAGCGGGAGGGGGGGAGGCGGTCAGCCCCAGCATTTT
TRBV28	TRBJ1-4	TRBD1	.	CAIGDRETTNEKLFF	TGTGCCATCGGAGACAGGGAAACAACTAATGAAAAACTGTTTTTT